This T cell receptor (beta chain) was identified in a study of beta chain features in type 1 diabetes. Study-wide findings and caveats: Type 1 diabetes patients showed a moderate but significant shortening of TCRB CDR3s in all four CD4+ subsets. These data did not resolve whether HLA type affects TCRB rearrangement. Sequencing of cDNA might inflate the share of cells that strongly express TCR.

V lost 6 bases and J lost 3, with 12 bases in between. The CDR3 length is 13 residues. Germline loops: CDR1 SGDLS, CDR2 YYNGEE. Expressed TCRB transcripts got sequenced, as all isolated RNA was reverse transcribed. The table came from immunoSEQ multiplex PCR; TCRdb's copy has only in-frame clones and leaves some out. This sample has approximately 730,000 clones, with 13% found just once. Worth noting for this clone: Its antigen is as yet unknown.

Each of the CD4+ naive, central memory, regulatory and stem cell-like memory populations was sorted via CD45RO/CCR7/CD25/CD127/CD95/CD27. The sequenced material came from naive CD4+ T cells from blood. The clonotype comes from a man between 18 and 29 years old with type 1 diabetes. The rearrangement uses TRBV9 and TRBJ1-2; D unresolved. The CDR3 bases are TGTGCCAGCAACCCGGTAGGCCACTATGGCTACACCTTC. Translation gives CASNPVGHYGYTF.